This T cell receptor beta chain was sequenced for a study of blood T cell repertoires in COVID-19. In its sample, this clone was seen a few times. The assay was immunoSEQ multiplex PCR, and TCRdb's table has in-frame clones only and misses some. The repertoire holds some 270,000 clones, with about 80% as singletons. V was clipped by 3 bases and J by 13 bases, with 13 bases between them. CDR1 and CDR2 (germline): SGHTA, FQGTGA. This CDR3 spans 13 amino acids. This clonotype was obtained from a man aged 45 to 65 who had recovered from COVID-19. The source material was PBMCs or T cells enriched from blood (not recorded which). The V call is TRBV7-3, the J call TRBJ1-6; weak D call: TRBD1 (5 bases). The CDR3 nucleotides are TGTGCCAGCAGCTTGTATGGAGGGGCCCCCCTCCACTTT. As protein: CASSLYGGAPLHF. The full variable domain, in which reference TRBV7-3 and TRBJ1-6 provide the parts outside the CDR3, is GAGVSQTPSNKVTEKGKYVELRCDPISGHTALYWYRQSLGQGPEFLIYFQGTGAADDSGLPNDRFFAVRPEGSVSTLKIQRTERGDSAVYLCASSLYGGAPLHFGNGTRLTVT.